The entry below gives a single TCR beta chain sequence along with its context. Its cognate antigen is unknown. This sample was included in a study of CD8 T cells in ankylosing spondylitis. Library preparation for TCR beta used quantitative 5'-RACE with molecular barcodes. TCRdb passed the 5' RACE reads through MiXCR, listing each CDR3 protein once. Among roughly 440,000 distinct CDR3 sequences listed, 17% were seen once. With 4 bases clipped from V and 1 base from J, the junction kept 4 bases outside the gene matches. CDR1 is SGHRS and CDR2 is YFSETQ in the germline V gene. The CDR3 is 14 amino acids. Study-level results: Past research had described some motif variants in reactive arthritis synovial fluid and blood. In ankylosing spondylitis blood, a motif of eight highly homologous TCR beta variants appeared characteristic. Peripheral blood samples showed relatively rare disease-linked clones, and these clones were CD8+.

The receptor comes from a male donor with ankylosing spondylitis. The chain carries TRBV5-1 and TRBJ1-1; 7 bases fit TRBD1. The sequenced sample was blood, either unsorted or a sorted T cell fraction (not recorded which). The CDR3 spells CASSRGPGNTEAFF. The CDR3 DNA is TGCGCCAGCAGCAGGGGGCCCGGGAACACTGAAGCTTTCTTT.